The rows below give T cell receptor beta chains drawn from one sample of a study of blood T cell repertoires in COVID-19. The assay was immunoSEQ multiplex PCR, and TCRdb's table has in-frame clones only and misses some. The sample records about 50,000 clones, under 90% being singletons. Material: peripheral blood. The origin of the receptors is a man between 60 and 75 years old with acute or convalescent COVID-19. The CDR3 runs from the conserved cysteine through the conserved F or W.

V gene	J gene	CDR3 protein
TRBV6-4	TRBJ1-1	CASSVTGQGEAFF
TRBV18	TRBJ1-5	CASSPPGRGSNQPQHF
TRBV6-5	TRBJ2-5	CASREGRNQETQYF
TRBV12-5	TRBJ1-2	CASGLVPGTGGKNTF
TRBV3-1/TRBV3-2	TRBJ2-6	CASSQDIRRFASGANVLTF
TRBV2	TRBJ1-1	CASSTSQVNTEAFF
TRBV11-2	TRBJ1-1	CASSLGGAFF
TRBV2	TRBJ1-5	CASSQGAGQPQHF
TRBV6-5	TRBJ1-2	CASSLHPGRGDTF
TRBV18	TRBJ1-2	CASSPPGGANYGYTF
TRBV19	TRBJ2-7	CASSSPGFSYEQYF
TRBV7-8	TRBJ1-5	CASSADRFWGNQPQHF
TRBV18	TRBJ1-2	CASSQGTYGYTF